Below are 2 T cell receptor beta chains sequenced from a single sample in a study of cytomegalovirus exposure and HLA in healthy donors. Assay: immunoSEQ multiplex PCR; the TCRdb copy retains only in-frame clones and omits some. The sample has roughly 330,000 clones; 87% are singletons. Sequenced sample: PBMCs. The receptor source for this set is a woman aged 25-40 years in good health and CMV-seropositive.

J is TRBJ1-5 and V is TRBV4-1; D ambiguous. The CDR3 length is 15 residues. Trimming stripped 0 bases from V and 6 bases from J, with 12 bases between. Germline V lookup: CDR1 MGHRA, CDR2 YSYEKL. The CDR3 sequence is CASSQDERGGQPQHF. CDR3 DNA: TGCGCCAGCAGCCAAGATGAGCGGGGAGGTCAGCCCCAGCATTTT.

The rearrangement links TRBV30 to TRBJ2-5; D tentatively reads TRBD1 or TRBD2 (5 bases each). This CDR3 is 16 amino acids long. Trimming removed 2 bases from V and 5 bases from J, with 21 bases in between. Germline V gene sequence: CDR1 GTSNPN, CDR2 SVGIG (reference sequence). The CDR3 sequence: CAWSLGVGGSGETQYF. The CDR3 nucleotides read TGTGCCTGGAGTTTGGGGGTAGGCGGTTCGGGGGAGACCCAGTACTTC.